A single sample gave rise to the 12 T cell receptor beta chains below, sequenced in a study of neoadjuvant anti-PD-1 for oral cavity cancer. Generated by immunoSEQ multiplex PCR, the TCRdb table keeps only in-frame clones and is missing some. The profile shows 9,500 to 12,000 clones, around three fifths of them singletons. Time point reported: after neoadjuvant nivolumab, at surgical resection. The source was tumor tissue, collected after nivolumab (anti-PD-1) treatment. All receptors derive from a person aged 40 to 85 with oral cavity squamous cell carcinoma.

The chain combines TRBV5-1 with TRBJ2-1; tentative D call: TRBD1 (5 bases). Germline V gives CDR1 SGHRS, CDR2 YFSETQ. The CDR3 is made up of 12 amino acids. V dropped 4 bases and J dropped 11 bases, with 13 bases sitting between them. For the CDR3, the DNA is TGCGCCAGCAGCCACGACAGCGAAAAGCAGTTCTTC. This sequence encodes CASSHDSEKQFF. Supplemented by reference TRBV5-1 and TRBJ2-1, the full variable domain reads KAGVTQTPRYLIKTRGQQVTLSCSPISGHRSVSWYQQTPGQGLQFLFEYFSETQRNKGNFPGRFSGRQFSNSRSEMNVSTLELGDSALYLCASSHDSEKQFFGPGTRLTVL.

V is TRBV5-4 and J is TRBJ2-3; 10 bases align to TRBD2. The germline V gene encodes CDR1 SGHNT and CDR2 YYREEE (reference sequence). The J segment lost 4 bases and the V segment lost 3 bases, leaving 8 bases of the junction unmatched. This CDR3 comprises 16 residues. The chain's CDR3 is CASSSKREGLADTQYF. CDR3 sequence (DNA): TGTGCCAGCAGCTCCAAGCGGGAGGGCCTGGCAGATACGCAGTATTTT.

J is TRBJ1-2 and V is TRBV27; TRBD1 might be the D (5 bases). Trimming pared 5 bases from V and 3 bases from J, leaving 16 bases between. The CDR3 runs to 15 residues. Germline V gene sequence: CDR1 MNHEY, CDR2 SMNVEV (reference sequence). CDR3 amino acids: CASSPTGSPDYGYTF. The CDR3 DNA reads as TGTGCCAGCAGTCCTACAGGTTCGCCCGACTATGGCTACACCTTC.

The chain has TRBV5-1 and TRBJ1-4; D is undetermined. The CDR3 has 13 amino acids. The V gene's germline CDR1 is SGHRS and CDR2 YFSETQ. Trimming took 0 bases from V and 7 from J, leaving 7 bases between them. CDR3 sequence (DNA): TGCGCCAGCAGCTTGGTGGTGGCTGAAAAACTGTTTTTT. It translates to CASSLVVAEKLFF.

This clone appeared a few times. This chain uses TRBV7-6 with TRBJ2-5, with TRBD2 matching 11 bases. Germline CDR1 reads SGHVS; CDR2 reads FNYEAQ. V was clipped by 4 bases and J by 5 bases; unmatched bases: 18. The CDR3 extends over 19 amino acids. The CDR3 region is CASSSLAGGGSDMGETQYF. The CDR3 nucleotides are TGTGCCAGCAGCTCTCTAGCGGGGGGCGGCTCGGATATGGGGGAGACCCAGTACTTC.

The rearrangement joins TRBV6-5 to TRBJ1-5, with 9 bases matching TRBD1. Germline V gives CDR1 MNHEY, CDR2 SVGAGI. Trimming took 5 bases from V and 7 from J; bases not matched to a gene: 6. The length of the CDR3 is 14 residues. The CDR3 sequence is CASSDGQGRQPQHF. The CDR3 DNA reads as TGTGCCAGCAGTGATGGACAGGGGAGGCAGCCCCAGCATTTT.

The chain links TRBV19 to TRBJ2-5, with D possibly being TRBD1 or TRBD2 (5 bases each). The CDR3 is 13 amino acids. Germline CDR1 and CDR2: LNHDA and SQIVND (reference sequence). The V and J ends lost 3 bases and 5 bases respectively, with 10 bases between them. The CDR3 DNA reads as TGTGCCAGTAGTATTCGGGGCAGGGAGACCCAGTACTTC. This codes for CASSIRGRETQYF.

V and J are TRBV7-3 and TRBJ1-2; D is undetermined. CDR3 length: 13 amino acids. V lost 0 bases and J 4 bases, leaving 6 bases between the germline ends. Germline V gene data show CDR1 as SGHTA and CDR2 as FQGTGA. CDR3 sequence: CASSLTGLYGYTF. The CDR3 DNA reads TGTGCCAGCAGCTTAACAGGACTCTATGGCTACACCTTC. Using reference TRBV7-3 and TRBJ1-2 for the parts outside the CDR3, the full variable domain is GAGVSQTPSNKVTEKGKYVELRCDPISGHTALYWYRQSLGQGPEFLIYFQGTGAADDSGLPNDRFFAVRPEGSVSTLKIQRTERGDSAVYLCASSLTGLYGYTFGSGTRLTVV.

The chain's CDR3 is CASSLEGASGKLGELFF. The CDR3 DNA sequence: TGTGCCAGCAGTTTAGAGGGGGCTAGCGGGAAGCTCGGGGAGCTGTTTTTT. The V and J genes are TRBV28 and TRBJ2-2, with 9 bases that match TRBD2. This CDR3 has 17 residues. V was clipped by 2 bases and J by 7 bases; unmatched bases: 11. Germline CDR1 is MDHEN and CDR2 is SYDVKM.

This chain uses TRBV2 with TRBJ2-7; 7 bases agree with TRBD2. CDR3 length: 17 amino acids. The germline V gene encodes CDR1 SNHLY and CDR2 FYNNEI. V lost 5 bases, J lost 7 bases, and 20 bases stayed unmatched. The CDR3 here is CASSLDSGAGTKKEQYF. The CDR3, as DNA: TGTGCCAGCAGTCTGGATTCGGGAGCGGGAACAAAAAAGGAGCAGTACTTC.

J is TRBJ2-2 and V is TRBV14, with D possibly being TRBD2 (5 bases). The germline V and J ends were trimmed by 4 bases and 4 bases, with 28 bases remaining between them. Germline V lookup: CDR1 SGHDN, CDR2 FVKESK. CDR3 length equals 20 residues. The CDR3 loop is CASSRPIGEGGARSTGELFF. Written as DNA, the CDR3 is TGTGCCAGCAGCCGCCCGATTGGTGAAGGAGGTGCGAGGAGCACCGGGGAGCTGTTTTTT. Full variable domain (remainder filled in from reference TRBV14 and TRBJ2-2): EAGVTQFPSHSVIEKGQTVTLRCDPISGHDNLYWYRRVMGKEIKFLLHFVKESKQDESGMPNNRFLAERTGGTYSTLKVQPAELEDSGVYFCASSRPIGEGGARSTGELFFGEGSRLTVL.

This clone has more than one count but fewer than ten. The rearrangement links TRBV5-6 to TRBJ1-2; TRBD1 is a possible D gene (5 bases). Trimming shortened V by 0 bases and J by 2 bases, and 11 bases separated the two germline ends. In germline, CDR1 is SGHDT, CDR2 YYEEEE. The CDR3 spans 15 residues. CDR3 nucleotides: TGTGCCAGCAGCTTGGGGGGCTACAAAAACTATGGCTACACCTTC. Translated: CASSLGGYKNYGYTF.